This T cell receptor beta chain came from a study of cytomegalovirus exposure and HLA in healthy donors. The V segment lost 3 bases and the J segment 5 bases; nucleotides outside the gene matches: 4. CDR3 length: 14 amino acids. The V gene's germline CDR1 is SGHTA and CDR2 FQGNSA. Primers included in the PCR were 60 Vbeta and 13 Jbeta primers. Some clones are missing from TCRdb's copy, which holds only in-frame ones; the method was immunoSEQ multiplex PCR. The table records just under 70,000 clones, about 81% of them present only once. Sequencing was done on a sample of PBMCs. The clonotype originates from a human donor in good health. The chain employs TRBV7-2 and TRBJ1-2; 9 bases align to TRBD1. The CDR3 nucleotides are TGTGCCAGCAGCTTCGTAGGACAGGGGTATGGCTACACCTTC. It specifies CASSFVGQGYGYTF. Variable domain in full (rest from reference TRBV7-2 and TRBJ1-2): GAGVSQSPSNKVTEKGKDVELRCDPISGHTALYWYRQSLGQGLEFLIYFQGNSAPDKSGLPSDRFSAERTGGSVSTLTIQRTQQEDSAVYLCASSFVGQGYGYTFGSGTRLTVV.